This T cell receptor beta chain was recovered during a study of T cell repertoires in cytomegalovirus infection. Study-level results: Dominant in the ex vivo response were TCR beta clonotypes restricted by HLA-C and specific for CMV.

Germline V gene lookup returns CDR1 MNHNY and CDR2 SVGAGI (reference sequence). The CDR3 runs 11 residues. One entry per CDR3 protein, called by TCRdb with MiXCR from the reads. The data show 60,000 to 75,000 distinct CDR3 sequences, about 26% seen once. This clonotype was observed a handful of times. Its antigen is as yet unknown. An end of the junction does not agree with germline; a read error may underlie this. The rearrangement links TRBV6-6 to TRBJ2-1, with D perhaps matching TRBD1 or TRBD2 (6 bases each). The starting material was CD8+ T cells from cultured PBMCs, obtained from culture after CMV antigen stimulation. This clonotype was obtained from a human donor in good health (CMV status not recorded). Some clones in this sample may be carry-over from other donors' samples. This CDR3 is CASSGGLTRFF. The CDR3 bases are TGTGCCAGCAGCGGGGGCCTAACGAGGTTCTTT.